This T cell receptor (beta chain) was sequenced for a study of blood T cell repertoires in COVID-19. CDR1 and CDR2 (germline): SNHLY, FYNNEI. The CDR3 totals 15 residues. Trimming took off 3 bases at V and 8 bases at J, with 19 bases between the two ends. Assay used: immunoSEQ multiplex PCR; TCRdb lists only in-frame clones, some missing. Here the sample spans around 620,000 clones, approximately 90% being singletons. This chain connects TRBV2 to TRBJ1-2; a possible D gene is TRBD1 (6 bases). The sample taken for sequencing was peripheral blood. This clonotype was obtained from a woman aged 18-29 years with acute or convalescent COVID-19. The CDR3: CASSDTGRNLKGYTF. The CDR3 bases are TGTGCCAGCAGTGATACAGGGAGAAATTTAAAAGGCTACACCTTC.